The 14 T cell receptor beta chains presented below share a single source sample, sequenced in a study of blood T cells in healthy people across ages. Alongside a J-beta primer mix, a sample-barcoded 5' primer served in a second PCR lasting about 7 to 12 cycles. TCRdb re-called the 5' RACE reads with MiXCR, one entry per CDR3 protein. The data hold just under 550,000 distinct CDR3 sequences, with 24% observed a single time. This sample was shared with a second study, whose subject was T cells of mothers and their children.

Sequencing was done on a sample of blood. These receptors were obtained from a boy aged 10-17 years in good health.

In this sample, this clonotype turned up once. This chain joins TRBV12-3 or TRBV12-4 and TRBJ2-5, with TRBD2 matching over 12 bases. TRBJ2-7 matches the DNA end more closely, so the J call is doubtful. This CDR3 region has 14 residues. The CDR3 DNA is TGTGCCAGCAATCTAGCGGGAGGGCCCCACGAGCAGTACTTC. It translates to CASNLAGGPHEQYF.

This clonotype was observed a handful of times. This chain joins TRBV20-1 and TRBJ2-5; possible D gene TRBD2, 6 bases. Germline V gene data show CDR1 as DFQATT and CDR2 as SNEGSKA (reference sequence). V was clipped by 0 bases and J by 3 bases, with 14 bases between them. The CDR3 runs 15 residues. The CDR3 here is CSARDRDFYEETQYF. CDR3 bases: TGCAGTGCTAGAGACCGGGACTTCTATGAAGAGACCCAGTACTTC.

The chain uses TRBV6-5 and TRBJ2-3; D gene ambiguous. V lost 3 bases and J lost 3, with 7 bases in between. CDR3 length: 13 residues. CDR1 MNHEY and CDR2 SVGAGI come from the germline V gene. CDR3 sequence reads: CASSYWRTDTQYF. The CDR3 region has the DNA TGTGCCAGCAGTTATTGGAGAACAGATACGCAGTATTTT.

This clonotype was seen a handful of times. The V and J genes are TRBV18 and TRBJ2-2, with TRBD1 matching over 9 bases. Germline trimming cut 5 bases from V and 2 bases from J; bases unmatched to any gene: 9. The germline CDR1 and CDR2 sequences are KGHSH and LQKENI. This CDR3 has 17 amino acids. CDR3 loop: CASSALPGQGNTGELFF. CDR3 bases: TGTGCCAGCTCAGCCCTGCCGGGACAGGGTAACACCGGGGAGCTGTTTTTT.

The rearrangement joins TRBV11-2 to TRBJ1-2, with D perhaps matching TRBD1 (5 bases). Per the germline V gene, CDR1 is SGHAT and CDR2 is FQNNGV. CDR3 size: 13 residues. The V end lost 4 bases, the J end lost 5 bases, and 11 bases lay between the germline ends. CDR3 residues: CASSSQGVYGYTF. DNA for the CDR3: TGTGCCAGCAGCTCTCAGGGAGTTTATGGCTACACCTTC.

J is TRBJ2-7 and V is TRBV27, with 10 positions matching TRBD1. V lost 5 bases to trimming and J lost 4 bases; unmatched junction nucleotides: 8. The CDR3 has 15 amino acids. Germline V gene data show CDR1 as MNHEY and CDR2 as SMNVEV (reference sequence). The CDR3 spells CASSPGTGVVYEQYF. The CDR3 DNA reads as TGTGCCAGCAGTCCGGGGACAGGGGTAGTGTACGAGCAGTACTTC.

This clonotype was found a few times. The chain recombines TRBV20-1 with TRBJ2-5, with a possible D match to TRBD2 (6 bases). V was shortened by 1 base and J by 5 bases, with 14 bases between the two germline ends. This CDR3 contains 14 residues. Per the germline V gene, CDR1 is DFQATT and CDR2 is SNEGSKA (reference sequence). The DNA for the CDR3 is TGCAGTGCTAGAGCCGCAGGCGGAGGGGAGACCCAGTACTTC. It is translated as CSARAAGGGETQYF.

This clonotype was picked up a small number of times. V is TRBV5-1 and J is TRBJ2-1; D is possibly TRBD1 (6 bases). Trimming took 7 bases from V and 4 from J, leaving 30 bases between them. This CDR3 region has 19 residues. Germline V gene sequence: CDR1 SGHRS, CDR2 YFSETQ. CDR3 sequence reads: CASSSLPPWSGQQYNEQFF. The CDR3 coding sequence is TGCGCCAGCTCTTCCCTCCCTCCCTGGTCAGGACAGCAATACAATGAGCAGTTCTTC.

The genes are TRBV20-1 and TRBJ2-2, with D unclear. Germline-derived CDR1 and CDR2 are DFQATT and SNEGSKA (reference sequence). This CDR3 region has 11 residues. DNA of the CDR3: TGCATCTCCTCTCACACCGGGGAGCTGTTTTTT. Amino acid sequence: CISSHTGELFF.

This chain uses TRBV7-2 with TRBJ2-3; 8 positions match TRBD2. J lost 5 bases, V lost 1 base, and 5 bases had no gene match. The CDR3 extends over 15 amino acids. The germline V gene has CDR1 SGHTA and CDR2 FQGNSA. The CDR3 sequence is CASSLGAGDIDTQYF. CDR3 nucleotide sequence: TGTGCCAGCAGCTTAGGAGCGGGAGATATAGATACGCAGTATTTT.

The chain has TRBV20-1 and TRBJ2-7, with 10 bases aligning to TRBD2. CDR1 DFQATT and CDR2 SNEGSKA come from the germline V gene (reference sequence). The CDR3 sequence is 14 residues long. CDR3 in DNA: TGCAGGTTGTCTCCTAGCGGGAGAGAGGACGAGCAGTACTTC. Protein sequence: CRLSPSGREDEQYF.

This clonotype was counted at least ten times. The gene calls are TRBV28 and TRBJ2-1, with D perhaps TRBD2 (6 bases). V shed 6 bases and J shed 0 bases, with 12 bases lying between them. CDR1 is MDHEN and CDR2 is SYDVKM in the germline V gene. The CDR3 runs 15 residues. The CDR3 bases are TGTGCCAGCAGGGGCCGGGACTCCTCCTACAATGAGCAGTTCTTC. It codes for CASRGRDSSYNEQFF.

The chain links TRBV18 to TRBJ1-2; 9 positions agree with TRBD1. The CDR3 has 13 residues. CDR1 KGHSH and CDR2 LQKENI come from the germline V gene. With 2 bases clipped from V and 6 bases from J, the junction kept 1 base outside the gene matches. The CDR3 DNA reads as TGTGCCAGCTCACCAACAGGGGGCAATGGCTACACCTTC. Its protein product is CASSPTGGNGYTF. The entire variable domain, with the rest obtained from reference TRBV18 and TRBJ1-2, is as follows: NAGVMQNPRHLVRRRGQEARLRCSPMKGHSHVYWYRQLPEEGLKFMVYLQKENIIDESGMPKERFSAEFPKEGPSILRIQQVVRGDSAAYFCASSPTGGNGYTFGSGTRLTVV.

This clonotype has a handful of counts. V usage is TRBV24-1 and J usage is TRBJ2-1; no definite D call. Germline V gives CDR1 KGHDR, CDR2 SFDVKD. Trimming cost V 7 bases and J 7 bases, with 7 bases left between them. The CDR3 is 11 amino acids. In DNA form, the CDR3 reads TGTGCCACCAGGGAGCAAAATGAGCAGTTCTTC. Translating gives CATREQNEQFF.